This T cell receptor beta chain originates from a study of T cell repertoires in cytomegalovirus infection. Across the whole study: Used in the study were CMV epitopes, some recently identified and HLA-C-restricted, others well-studied and HLA-B-restricted. Public TCR beta signatures indicated both CMV infection and matching HLA type.

As for this clonotype: The antigen remains undetermined.

The study, taken as a whole, reports: Across the ex vivo response, the dominant clonotypes were HLA-C-restricted CMV-specific TCR beta clonotypes.

This CDR3 is built from 12 residues. The germline V gene has CDR1 SEHNR and CDR2 FQNEAQ (reference sequence). Trimming shortened V by 8 bases and J by 4 bases, and 9 bases separated the two germline ends. TCRdb reanalysed the reads using MiXCR and keeps one entry per CDR3 protein. Among approximately 110,000 distinct CDR3 sequences listed, 30% to 40% were seen once. The TCR comes from a human donor in good health (CMV status not recorded). Some clones in this sample may be carry-over from other donors' samples. The chain joins TRBV7-9 to TRBJ1-5; no firm D call. Specimen: CD8+ T cells from cultured PBMCs, collected from culture after CMV antigen stimulation. CDR3 in amino acids: CASAWENQPQHF. Written as DNA, the CDR3 is TGTGCCAGCGCCTGGGAAAATCAGCCCCAGCATTTT.